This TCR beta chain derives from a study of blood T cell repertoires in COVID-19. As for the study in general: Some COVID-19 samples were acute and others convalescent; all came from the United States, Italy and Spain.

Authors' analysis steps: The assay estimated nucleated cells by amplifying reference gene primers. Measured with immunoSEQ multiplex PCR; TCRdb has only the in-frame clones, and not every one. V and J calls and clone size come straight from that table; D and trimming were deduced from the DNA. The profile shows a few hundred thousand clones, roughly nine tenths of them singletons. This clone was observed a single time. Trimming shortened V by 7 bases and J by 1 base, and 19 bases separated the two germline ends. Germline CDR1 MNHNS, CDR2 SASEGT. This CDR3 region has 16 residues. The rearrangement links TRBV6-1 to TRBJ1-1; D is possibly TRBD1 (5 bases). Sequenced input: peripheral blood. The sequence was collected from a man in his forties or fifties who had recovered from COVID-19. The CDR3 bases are TGTGCCAGCACTGAGGGTCCGGGACTGTCGAACACTGAAGCTTTCTTT. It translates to CASTEGPGLSNTEAFF.